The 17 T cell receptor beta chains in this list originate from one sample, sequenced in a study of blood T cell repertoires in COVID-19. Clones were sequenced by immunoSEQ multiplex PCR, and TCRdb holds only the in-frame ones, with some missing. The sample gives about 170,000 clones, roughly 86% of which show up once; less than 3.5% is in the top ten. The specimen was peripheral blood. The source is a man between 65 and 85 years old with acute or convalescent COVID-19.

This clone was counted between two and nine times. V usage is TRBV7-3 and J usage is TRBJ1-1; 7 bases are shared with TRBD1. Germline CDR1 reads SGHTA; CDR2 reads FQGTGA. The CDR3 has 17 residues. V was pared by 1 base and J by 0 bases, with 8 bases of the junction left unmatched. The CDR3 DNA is TGTGCCAGCAGCTTAATGGTAGGGGGCGTCATGAACACTGAAGCTTTCTTT. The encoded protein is CASSLMVGGVMNTEAFF.

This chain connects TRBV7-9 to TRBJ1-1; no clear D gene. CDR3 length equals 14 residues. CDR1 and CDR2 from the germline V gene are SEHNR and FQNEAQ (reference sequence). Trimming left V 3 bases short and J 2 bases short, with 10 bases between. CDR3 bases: TGTGCCAGCAGCTTGGGAGAGGGTAACACTGAAGCTTTCTTT. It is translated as CASSLGEGNTEAFF.

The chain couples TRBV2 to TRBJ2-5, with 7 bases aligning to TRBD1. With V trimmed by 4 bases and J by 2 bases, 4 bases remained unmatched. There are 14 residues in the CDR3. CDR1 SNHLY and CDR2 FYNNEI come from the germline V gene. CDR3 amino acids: CASSGGDRQETQYF. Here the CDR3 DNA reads TGTGCCAGCAGTGGAGGGGACAGACAAGAGACCCAGTACTTC.

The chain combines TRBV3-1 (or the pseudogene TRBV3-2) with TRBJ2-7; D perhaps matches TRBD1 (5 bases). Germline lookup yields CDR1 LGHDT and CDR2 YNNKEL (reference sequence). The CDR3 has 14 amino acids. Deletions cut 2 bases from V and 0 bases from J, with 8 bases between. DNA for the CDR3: TGTGCCAGCAGCCAACCAGGGATCTCCTACGAGCAGTACTTC. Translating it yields CASSQPGISYEQYF.

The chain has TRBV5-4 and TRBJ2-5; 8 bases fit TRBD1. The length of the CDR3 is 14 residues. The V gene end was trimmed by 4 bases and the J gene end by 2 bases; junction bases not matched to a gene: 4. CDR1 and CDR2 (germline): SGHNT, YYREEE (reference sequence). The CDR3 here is CASSIWTGQETQYF. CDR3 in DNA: TGTGCCAGCAGCATCTGGACAGGGCAAGAGACCCAGTACTTC.

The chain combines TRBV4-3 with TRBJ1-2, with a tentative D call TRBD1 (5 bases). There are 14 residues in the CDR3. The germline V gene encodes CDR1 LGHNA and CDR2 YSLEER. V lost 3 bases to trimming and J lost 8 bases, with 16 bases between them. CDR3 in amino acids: CASSHPGTGAGYTF. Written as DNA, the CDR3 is TGCGCCAGCAGCCACCCAGGCACAGGAGCCGGCTACACCTTC.

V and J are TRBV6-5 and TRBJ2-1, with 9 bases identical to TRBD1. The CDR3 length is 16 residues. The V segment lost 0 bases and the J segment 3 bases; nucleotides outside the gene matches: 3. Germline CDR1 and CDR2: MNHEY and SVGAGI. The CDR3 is CASSYSGTGYYNEQFF. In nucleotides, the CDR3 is TGTGCCAGCAGTTACTCTGGGACAGGGTACTACAATGAGCAGTTCTTC.

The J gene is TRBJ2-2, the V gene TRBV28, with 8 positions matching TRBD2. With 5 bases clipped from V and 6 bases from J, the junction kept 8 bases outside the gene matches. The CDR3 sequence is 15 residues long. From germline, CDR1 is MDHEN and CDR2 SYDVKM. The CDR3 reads CASSPTGGLAGELFF. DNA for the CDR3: TGTGCCAGCAGTCCGACGGGGGGGCTGGCCGGGGAGCTGTTTTTT.

CDR3 amino acids: CASILKYFVLPGSGNTIYF. In nucleotides, the CDR3 is TGTGCCAGCATCTTAAAATACTTCGTCCTTCCGGGCTCTGGAAACACCATATATTTT. The gene calls are TRBV9 and TRBJ1-3, with D unclear. Per the germline V gene, CDR1 is SGDLS and CDR2 is YYNGEE. The CDR3 loop spans 19 amino acids. Trimming left V 6 bases short and J 0 bases short, with 25 bases between.

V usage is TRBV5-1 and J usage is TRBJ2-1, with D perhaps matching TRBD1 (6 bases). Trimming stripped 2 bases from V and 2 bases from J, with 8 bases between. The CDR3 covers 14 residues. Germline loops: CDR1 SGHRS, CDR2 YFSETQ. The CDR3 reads CASSLGGPYNEQFF. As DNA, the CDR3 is TGCGCCAGCAGCTTAGGGGGTCCCTACAATGAGCAGTTCTTC.

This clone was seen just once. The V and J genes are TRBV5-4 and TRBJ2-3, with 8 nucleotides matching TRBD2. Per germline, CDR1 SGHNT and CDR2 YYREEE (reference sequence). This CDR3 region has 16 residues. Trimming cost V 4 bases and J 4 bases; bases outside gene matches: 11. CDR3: CASSPRGGASADTQYF. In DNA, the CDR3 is TGTGCCAGCAGCCCCCGGGGGGGGGCGAGCGCAGATACGCAGTATTTT.

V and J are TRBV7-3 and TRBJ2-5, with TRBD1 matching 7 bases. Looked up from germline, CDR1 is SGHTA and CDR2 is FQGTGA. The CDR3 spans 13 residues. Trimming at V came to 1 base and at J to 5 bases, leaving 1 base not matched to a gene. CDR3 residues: CASSLRQGETQYF. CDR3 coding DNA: TGTGCCAGCAGCTTAAGACAGGGTGAGACCCAGTACTTC.

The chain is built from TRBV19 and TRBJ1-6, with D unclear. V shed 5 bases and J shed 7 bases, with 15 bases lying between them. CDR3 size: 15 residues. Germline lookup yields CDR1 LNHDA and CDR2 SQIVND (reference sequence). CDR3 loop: CASSPEGEGNSPLHF. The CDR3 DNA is TGTGCCAGTAGTCCCGAGGGTGAAGGGAATTCACCCCTCCACTTT.

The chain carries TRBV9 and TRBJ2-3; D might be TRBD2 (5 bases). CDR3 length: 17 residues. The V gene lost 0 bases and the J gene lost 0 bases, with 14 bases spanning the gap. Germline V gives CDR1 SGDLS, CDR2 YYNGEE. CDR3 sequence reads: CASSVAVVARSTDTQYF. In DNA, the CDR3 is TGTGCCAGCAGCGTAGCAGTAGTAGCGAGAAGCACAGATACGCAGTATTTT.

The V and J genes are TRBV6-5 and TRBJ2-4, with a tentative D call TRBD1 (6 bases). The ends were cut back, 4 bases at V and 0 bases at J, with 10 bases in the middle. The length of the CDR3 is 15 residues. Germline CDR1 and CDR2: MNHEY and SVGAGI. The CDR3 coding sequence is TGTGCCAGCAGTTCGGGACACTTAGCCAAAAACATTCAGTACTTC. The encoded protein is CASSSGHLAKNIQYF.

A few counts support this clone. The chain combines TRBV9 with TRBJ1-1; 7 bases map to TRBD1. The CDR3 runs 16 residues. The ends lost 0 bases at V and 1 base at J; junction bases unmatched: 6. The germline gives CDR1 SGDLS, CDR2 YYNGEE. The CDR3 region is CASSVGVRQGNTEAFF. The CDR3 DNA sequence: TGTGCCAGCAGCGTAGGGGTCAGACAGGGGAACACTGAAGCTTTCTTT.

The CDR3 loop is CASSEHGQGTNQPQHF. The CDR3 DNA reads as TGTGCCAGCAGTGAACACGGACAGGGGACCAATCAGCCCCAGCATTTT. The rearrangement links TRBV6-1 to TRBJ1-5; 9 positions match TRBD1. The CDR3 is 16 amino acids. V lost 2 bases and J lost 3; bases outside the gene matches: 5. Germline assignment: CDR1 MNHNS and CDR2 SASEGT.